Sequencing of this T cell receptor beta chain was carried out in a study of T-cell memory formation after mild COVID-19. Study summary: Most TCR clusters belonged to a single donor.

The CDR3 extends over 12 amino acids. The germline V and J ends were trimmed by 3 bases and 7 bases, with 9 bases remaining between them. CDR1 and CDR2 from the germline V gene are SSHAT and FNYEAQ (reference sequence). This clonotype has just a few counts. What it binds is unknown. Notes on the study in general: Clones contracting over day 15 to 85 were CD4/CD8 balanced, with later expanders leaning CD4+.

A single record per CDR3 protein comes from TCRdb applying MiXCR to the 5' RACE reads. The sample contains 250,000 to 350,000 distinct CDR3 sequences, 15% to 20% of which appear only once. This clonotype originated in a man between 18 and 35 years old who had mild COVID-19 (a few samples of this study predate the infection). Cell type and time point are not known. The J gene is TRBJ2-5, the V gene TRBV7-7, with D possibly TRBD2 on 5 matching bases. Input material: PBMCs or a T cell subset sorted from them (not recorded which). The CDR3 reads CASSFRDGTQYF. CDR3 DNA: TGTGCCAGCAGCTTTCGGGATGGGACCCAGTACTTC.